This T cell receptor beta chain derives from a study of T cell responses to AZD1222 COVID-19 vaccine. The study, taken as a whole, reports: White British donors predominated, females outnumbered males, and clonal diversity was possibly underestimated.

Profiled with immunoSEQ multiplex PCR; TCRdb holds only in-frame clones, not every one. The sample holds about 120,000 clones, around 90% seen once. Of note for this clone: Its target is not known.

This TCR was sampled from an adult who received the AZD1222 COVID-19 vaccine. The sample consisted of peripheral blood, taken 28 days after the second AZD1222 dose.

The DNA of the CDR3 is TGTGCCAGCAGTTTAGGGCGGGGCTCCTACGAGCAGTACTTC. This codes for CASSLGRGSYEQYF. This chain joins TRBV27 and TRBJ2-7, with D possibly being TRBD2 (6 bases). Deletions cut 2 bases from V and 0 bases from J, with 8 bases between. This CDR3 is 14 amino acids long. Germline CDR1 reads MNHEY; CDR2 reads SMNVEV (reference sequence).